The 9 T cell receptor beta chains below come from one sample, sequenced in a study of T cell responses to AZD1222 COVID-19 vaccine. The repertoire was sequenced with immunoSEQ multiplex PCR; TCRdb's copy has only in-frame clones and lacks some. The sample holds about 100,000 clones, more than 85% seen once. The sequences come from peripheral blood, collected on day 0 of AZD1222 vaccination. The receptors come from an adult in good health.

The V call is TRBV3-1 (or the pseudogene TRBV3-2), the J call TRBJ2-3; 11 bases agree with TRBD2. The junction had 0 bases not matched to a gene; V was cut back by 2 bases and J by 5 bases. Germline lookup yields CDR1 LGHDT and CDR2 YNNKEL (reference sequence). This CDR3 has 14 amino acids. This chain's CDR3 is CASSQLAGGDTQYF. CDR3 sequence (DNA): TGTGCCAGCAGCCAACTAGCGGGAGGAGATACGCAGTATTTT.

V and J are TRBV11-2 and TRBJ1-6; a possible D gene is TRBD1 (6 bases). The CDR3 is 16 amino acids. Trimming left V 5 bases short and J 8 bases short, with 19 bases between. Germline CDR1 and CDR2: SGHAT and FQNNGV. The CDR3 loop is CASSLAGTGRDSPLHF. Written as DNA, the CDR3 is TGTGCCAGCAGCCTAGCGGGTACAGGGAGGGATTCACCCCTCCACTTT.

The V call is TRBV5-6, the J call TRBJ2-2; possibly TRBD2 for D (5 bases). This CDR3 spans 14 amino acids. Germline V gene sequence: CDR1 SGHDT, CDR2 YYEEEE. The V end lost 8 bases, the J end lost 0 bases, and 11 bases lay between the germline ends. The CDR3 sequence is CASTRPPNTGELFF. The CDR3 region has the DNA TGTGCCAGTACTAGGCCACCGAACACCGGGGAGCTGTTTTTT.

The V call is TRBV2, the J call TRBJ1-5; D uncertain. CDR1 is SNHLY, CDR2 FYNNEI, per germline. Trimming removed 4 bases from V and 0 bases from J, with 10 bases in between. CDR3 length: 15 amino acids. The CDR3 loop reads CASSAEQHSNQPQHF. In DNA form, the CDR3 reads TGTGCCAGCAGTGCCGAACAACATAGCAATCAGCCCCAGCATTTT.

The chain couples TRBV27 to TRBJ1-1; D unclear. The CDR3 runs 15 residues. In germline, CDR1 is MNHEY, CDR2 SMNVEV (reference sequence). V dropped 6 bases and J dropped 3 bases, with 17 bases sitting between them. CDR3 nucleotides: TGTGCCAGCAGCCCCATCTCGGGTTGGGACACTGAAGCTTTCTTT. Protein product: CASSPISGWDTEAFF.

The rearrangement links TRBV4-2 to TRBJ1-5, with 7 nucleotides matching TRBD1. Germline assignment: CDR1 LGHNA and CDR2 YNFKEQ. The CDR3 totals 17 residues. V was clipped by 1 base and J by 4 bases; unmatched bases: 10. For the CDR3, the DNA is TGTGCCAGCAGCCAAGTAGGGTCGGAGGGGGCTAATCAGCCCCAGCATTTT. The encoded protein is CASSQVGSEGANQPQHF.

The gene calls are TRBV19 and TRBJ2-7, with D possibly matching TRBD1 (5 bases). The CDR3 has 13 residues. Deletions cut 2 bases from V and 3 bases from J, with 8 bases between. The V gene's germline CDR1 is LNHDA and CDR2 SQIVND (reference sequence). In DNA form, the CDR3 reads TGTGCCAGTAGTATACGAAGGGGCTACGAGCAGTACTTC. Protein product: CASSIRRGYEQYF.

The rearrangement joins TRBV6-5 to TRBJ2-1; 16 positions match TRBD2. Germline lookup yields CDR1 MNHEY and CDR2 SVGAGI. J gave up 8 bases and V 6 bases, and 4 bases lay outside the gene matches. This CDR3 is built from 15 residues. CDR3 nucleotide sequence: TGTGCCAGCAGGGGACTAGCGGGGGGGGATGATGAGCAGTTCTTC. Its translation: CASRGLAGGDDEQFF.

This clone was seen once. The CDR3 region is CASSYTNYGYTF. Here the CDR3 DNA reads TGTGCCAGCAGCTATACTAACTATGGCTACACCTTC. V is TRBV7-9 and J is TRBJ1-2; D unresolved. The germline V and J ends were trimmed by 4 bases and 0 bases, with 3 bases remaining between them. This CDR3 has 12 residues. CDR1 is SEHNR and CDR2 is FQNEAQ in the germline V gene (reference sequence).